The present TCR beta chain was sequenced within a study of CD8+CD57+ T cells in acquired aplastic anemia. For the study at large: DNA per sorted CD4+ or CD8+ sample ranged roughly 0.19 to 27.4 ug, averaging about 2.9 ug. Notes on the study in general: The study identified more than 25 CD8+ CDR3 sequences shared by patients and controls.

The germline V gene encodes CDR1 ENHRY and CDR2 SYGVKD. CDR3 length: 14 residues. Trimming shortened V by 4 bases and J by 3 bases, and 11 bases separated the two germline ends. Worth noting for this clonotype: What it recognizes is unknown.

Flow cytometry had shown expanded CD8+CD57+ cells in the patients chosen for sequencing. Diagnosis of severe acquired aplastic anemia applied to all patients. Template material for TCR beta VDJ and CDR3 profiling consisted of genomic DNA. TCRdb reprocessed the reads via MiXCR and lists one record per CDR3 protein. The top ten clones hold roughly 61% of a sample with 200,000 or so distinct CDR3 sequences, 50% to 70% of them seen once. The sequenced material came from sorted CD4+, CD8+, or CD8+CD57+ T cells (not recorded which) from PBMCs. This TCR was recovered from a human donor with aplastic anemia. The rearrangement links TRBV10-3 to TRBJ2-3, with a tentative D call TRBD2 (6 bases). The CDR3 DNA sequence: TGTGCCATCAGTGTGGGGAGCGGGACAGATACGCAGTATTTT. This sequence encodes CAISVGSGTDTQYF.